The 27 T cell receptor beta chains given below trace back to one sample, sequenced in a study of T cells in women clearing cervical HPV infection. Profiled with immunoSEQ multiplex PCR; TCRdb holds only in-frame clones, not every one. Across around 30,000 clones, the top ten clones capture under 3.5% of the sample. The specimen was blood buffy coat. Receptors originate from a woman between 18 and 70 years old with a cervical HPV16 infection that either progressed to CIN3+ or cleared (not recorded which).

With respect to this clone: Coverage ceases 3 residues before the CDR3 finishes, and the germline J gene fills in the end. The chain has TRBV5-1 and TRBJ2-1, with 7 bases lining up with TRBD2. Trimming cost V 0 bases and J 6 bases; bases outside gene matches: 9. The CDR3 covers 16 residues. Per the germline V gene, CDR1 is SGHRS and CDR2 is YFSETQ. The covered CDR3 bases are TGCGCCAGCAGCTTGGATGCGGGAGCCTTTATCAATGAG. Translation gives CASSLDAGAFINE. Given in full, the CDR3 is CASSLDAGAFINEQFF. The full variable domain, its missing parts supplied by reference TRBV5-1 and TRBJ2-1, is KAGVTQTPRYLIKTRGQQVTLSCSPISGHRSVSWYQQTPGQGLQFLFEYFSETQRNKGNFPGRFSGRQFSNSRSEMNVSTLELGDSALYLCASSLDAGAFINEQFFGPGTRLTVL.

Worth noting for this clone: The CDR3 extends 3 residues past the end of the read, so its final part is completed from the germline J gene. The chain couples TRBV29-1 to TRBJ1-2; weak D call: TRBD1 (5 bases). Trimming pared 2 bases from V and 2 bases from J, leaving 12 bases between. Germline V gives CDR1 SQVTM, CDR2 ANQGSEA. CDR3 size: 14 residues. The CDR3 DNA, read in part, is TGCAGCGTTGAACTTGCCGGGGGGAACTATGGC. Translated: CSVELAGGNYG. The entire CDR3 reads CSVELAGGNYGYTF.

The part of the CDR3 DNA that was read is TGCGCCAGCAGCCAACAAGGTGCGGGGGGGCCGTACAATGAG. Translating it yields CASSQQGAGGPYNE. In full, the CDR3 reads CASSQQGAGGPYNEQFF. This rearrangement joins TRBV4-1 to TRBJ2-1; 9 bases are shared with TRBD2. The CDR3 end is not reached by the read, which stops 3 residues before it; the germline J gene fills it in. The germline V gene has CDR1 MGHRA and CDR2 YSYEKL. V lost 2 bases, J lost 4 bases, and 9 bases stayed unmatched. CDR3 length: 17 residues.

Turning to this clone: The read ends 3 residues shy of where the CDR3 ends; the end is completed using the germline J gene. The chain uses TRBV11-2 and TRBJ2-7; perhaps TRBD1 as D (6 bases). Per the germline V gene, CDR1 is SGHAT and CDR2 is FQNNGV. The CDR3 covers 15 residues. V lost 5 bases, J lost 2 bases, and 16 bases lay in between. The CDR3 protein is CASSQTRGQPYEQYF. The CDR3 DNA, read in part, is TGTGCCAGCAGCCAAACCCGGGGACAACCCTACGAG. Together with reference TRBV11-2 and TRBJ2-7, the CDR3 gives the full variable domain: EAGVAQSPRYKIIEKRQSVAFWCNPISGHATLYWYQQILGQGPKLLIQFQNNGVVDDSQLPKDRFSAERLKGVDSTLKIQPAKLEDSAVYLCASSQTRGQPYEQYFGPGTRLTVT.

About this clone: The read halts 3 residues ahead of the CDR3 end, with the missing end drawn from the germline J gene. This chain links TRBV20-1 with TRBJ2-1, with 8 bases lining up with TRBD1. V shed 2 bases, J shed 6 bases, and the junction held 12 bases outside the gene matches. The CDR3 extends over 16 amino acids. Germline values: CDR1 DFQATT, CDR2 SNEGSKA (reference sequence). CDR3 residues: CSARRRVGRGRNEQFF. The part of the CDR3 DNA that was read is TGCAGTGCTAGAAGGCGGGTCGGCAGGGGGCGCAATGAG.

Comments on this clone: The read ends 3 residues before the CDR3 terminus; that terminus is restored from the germline J gene. This sequence joins TRBV11-2 and TRBJ2-3, with D tentatively TRBD2 (5 bases). This CDR3 has 15 residues. Germline assignment: CDR1 SGHAT and CDR2 FQNNGV. Trimming shortened V by 6 bases and J by 5 bases, and 18 bases separated the two germline ends. Here the CDR3 reads CASSQRLDMGDTQYF. The part of the CDR3 DNA that was read is TGTGCCAGCAGTCAGCGGCTGGATATGGGAGATACG.

As regards this clone: The read terminates 3 residues ahead of where the CDR3 ends, so the germline J gene completes it. V is TRBV18 and J is TRBJ2-4, with D possibly TRBD2 on 5 matching bases. The CDR3 extends over 14 amino acids. Germline V lookup: CDR1 KGHSH, CDR2 LQKENI. CDR3 bases read: TGTGCCAGCTCACCTGGACTGGCTAACTATGGT. Translating it yields CASSPGLANYG. The whole CDR3 is CASSPGLANYGQYF.

On this clone: The read ends 3 residues before the CDR3 terminus; that terminus is restored from the germline J gene. The V call is TRBV18, the J call TRBJ1-2; perhaps TRBD1 as D (5 bases). Germline V gene sequence: CDR1 KGHSH, CDR2 LQKENI. This CDR3 is built from 14 residues. The CDR3 sequence is CASSPDRAKNIYTF. The part of the CDR3 DNA that was read is TGTGCCAGCTCACCAGACAGAGCCAAAAACATC.

As concerns this clone: With the read ending 3 residues before the CDR3 end, the germline J gene is used to fill in that end. The chain recombines TRBV18 with TRBJ1-4; D is undetermined. This CDR3 has 15 residues. V lost 4 bases and J lost 3, with 12 bases in between. Germline V lookup: CDR1 KGHSH, CDR2 LQKENI. Incomplete CDR3 DNA: TGTGCCAGCTCACTATCAGATGCAGCTAATGAAAAA. This encodes CASSLSDAANEK. The CDR3 reads in full as CASSLSDAANEKLFF.

A word on this clone: The read terminates 3 residues before the CDR3 end, so the remaining end is supplied by the germline J gene. V gene TRBV24-1 combines with J gene TRBJ1-6, with TRBD1 as a possible D gene (5 bases). Germline CDR1 is KGHDR and CDR2 is SFDVKD. CDR3 length: 14 amino acids. The germline V and J ends were trimmed by 3 bases and 9 bases, with 11 bases remaining between them. Here the CDR3 reads CATSDQGVTSPLHF. The CDR3 DNA, read in part, is TGTGCCACCAGTGATCAGGGTGTTACTTCACCC.

In terms of frequency, this clone is medium-sized. The CDR3 is cut off 3 residues early in the read; its end comes from the germline J gene. This chain connects TRBV29-1 to TRBJ2-5; tentative D call: TRBD1 (5 bases). CDR3 length equals 12 residues. Looked up from germline, CDR1 is SQVTM and CDR2 is ANQGSEA. V was trimmed by 4 bases and J by 5 bases, leaving 11 bases between them. CDR3 region: CSVARQGETQYF. CDR3 DNA (partial): TGCAGCGTTGCTAGGCAGGGCGAGACC. Together with reference TRBV29-1 and TRBJ2-5, the CDR3 gives the full variable domain: SAVISQKPSRDICQRGTSLTIQCQVDSQVTMMFWYRQQPGQSLTLIATANQGSEATYESGFVIDKFPISRPNLTFSTLTVSNMSPEDSSIYLCSVARQGETQYFGPGTRLLVL.

Turning to this clone: The read terminates 3 residues ahead of where the CDR3 ends, so the germline J gene completes it. The rearrangement uses TRBV12-5 and TRBJ2-1; 11 nucleotides line up with TRBD2. Trimming cost V 5 bases and J 6 bases; bases outside gene matches: 9. Germline V lookup: CDR1 LGHNT, CDR2 FRNRAP. CDR3 size: 16 residues. CDR3 DNA (partial): TGTGCTAGTGGTCCACCGACTAGCGGGGTAACCAATGAG. It codes for CASGPPTSGVTNE. The whole CDR3 is CASGPPTSGVTNEQFF.

Remarks on this clone: The read halts 3 residues ahead of the CDR3 end, with the missing end drawn from the germline J gene. The chain recombines TRBV20-1 with TRBJ2-3, with TRBD2 matching over 11 bases. V lost 6 bases and J lost 2; bases outside the gene matches: 7. The germline V gene encodes CDR1 DFQATT and CDR2 SNEGSKA (reference sequence). CDR3 size: 15 residues. The sequenced CDR3 bases are TGCAGTGCACACATGGGACTAGCGGACACAGATACG. Translation: CSAHMGLADTDT. The entire CDR3 sequence reads CSAHMGLADTDTQYF.

Concerning this clone: The read falls 3 residues short of the CDR3 end, and the missing part is taken from the germline J gene. This chain joins TRBV20-1 and TRBJ2-1, with D possibly being TRBD2 (7 bases). Trimming shortened V by 5 bases and J by 0 bases, and 14 bases separated the two germline ends. This CDR3 region has 15 residues. Germline assignment: CDR1 DFQATT and CDR2 SNEGSKA (reference sequence). Incomplete CDR3 DNA: TGCAGTGCTGAAAGGGGGGGTTCCTCCTACAATGAG. Translation gives CSAERGGSSYNE. The CDR3 as a whole reads CSAERGGSSYNEQFF.

On this clone itself: The missing CDR3 end, 3 residues past where the read stops, is filled in from the germline J gene. Other DNA variants within this sample encode the same CDR3. The chain couples TRBV6-1 to TRBJ2-6; 7 bases agree with TRBD1. There are 16 residues in the CDR3. V was clipped by 4 bases and J by 3 bases; unmatched bases: 6. Looked up from germline, CDR1 is MNHNS and CDR2 is SASEGT. The CDR3 spells CASSGIGGSGANVLTF. The covered CDR3 bases are TGTGCCAGCAGTGGCATAGGGGGCAGTGGGGCCAACGTC.

Notes on this clone: The CDR3 goes on 3 residues after the read ends, and that part is filled in from the germline J gene. This chain uses TRBV2 with TRBJ2-2, with a possible D match to TRBD1 (6 bases). The ends were cut back, 11 bases at V and 7 bases at J, with 17 bases in the middle. The CDR3 consists of 13 residues. Germline values: CDR1 SNHLY, CDR2 FYNNEI. This chain's CDR3 is CAGRTVGLGELFF. The CDR3 bases that were read are TGTGCCGGACGGACAGTAGGGCTCGGGGAG.

For this clone: The read halts 3 residues ahead of the CDR3 end, with the missing end drawn from the germline J gene. The gene calls are TRBV18 and TRBJ1-4; 9 nucleotides align to TRBD1. CDR1 KGHSH and CDR2 LQKENI come from the germline V gene. This CDR3 is 17 amino acids long. The ends lost 6 bases at V and 4 bases at J; junction bases unmatched: 12. Partial CDR3 DNA: TGTGCCAGCTCCTCATCTCCCGGACAGGGGAATAATGAAAAA. Its protein product is CASSSSPGQGNNEK. The entire CDR3 reads CASSSSPGQGNNEKLFF.

About this clone: The CDR3 end is not reached by the read, which stops 3 residues before it; the germline J gene fills it in. Within the sample, other DNA sequences also encode this same CDR3. This chain joins TRBV19 and TRBJ2-3, with D maybe TRBD2 (6 bases). The germline V gene has CDR1 LNHDA and CDR2 SQIVND (reference sequence). This CDR3 spans 13 amino acids. The V end was cut by 1 base, the J end by 6 bases, with 8 bases between. CDR3 sequence reads: CASSIGLADTQYF. The DNA read from the CDR3 is TGTGCCAGTAGTATAGGGCTAGCGGATACG. Looking up the rest from reference TRBV19 and TRBJ2-3 gives the full variable domain: DGGITQSPKYLFRKEGQNVTLSCEQNLNHDAMYWYRQDPGQGLRLIYYSQIVNDFQKGDIAEGYSVSREKKESFPLTVTSAQKNPTAFYLCASSIGLADTQYFGPGTRLTVL.

Concerning this clone itself: The read ends 3 residues early relative to the CDR3; the germline J gene fills the gap. This chain links TRBV9 with TRBJ2-1; 10 bases align to TRBD2. The CDR3 sequence is 18 residues long. J gave up 8 bases and V 0 bases, and 14 bases lay outside the gene matches. The germline V gene encodes CDR1 SGDLS and CDR2 YYNGEE. The covered CDR3 bases are TGTGCCAGCAGCGTAGCTCCAGGGCGCCTAGCGGGAGTACATGAG. It is translated as CASSVAPGRLAGVHE. The entire CDR3 is CASSVAPGRLAGVHEQFF.

Concerning this clone itself: The read gets to within 3 residues of the CDR3 end, and the germline J gene fills in the rest. The chain joins TRBV20-1 to TRBJ2-2; D might be TRBD1 (6 bases). V was cut by 1 base and J by 7 bases, with 13 bases left in between. This CDR3 has 14 amino acids. From germline, CDR1 is DFQATT and CDR2 SNEGSKA (reference sequence). The CDR3 loop is CSARAPRDIGELFF. The covered CDR3 bases are TGCAGTGCTAGAGCTCCCCGGGACATCGGGGAG.

Note on this clone: The sequenced fragment ends 3 residues before the CDR3 boundary, so the rest is inferred from the germline J gene. The rearrangement links TRBV13 to TRBJ2-7, with 8 positions matching TRBD1. CDR1 and CDR2 (germline): PRHDT, FYEKMQ (reference sequence). The CDR3 length is 15 residues. J lost 1 base, V lost 5 bases, and 7 bases had no gene match. The sequenced CDR3 bases are TGTGCCAGCAGCGGCGCCGGGACAGGATCCTACGAG. Protein: CASSGAGTGSYE. The entire CDR3 protein reads CASSGAGTGSYEQYF. Variable domain in full (rest from reference TRBV13 and TRBJ2-7): AAGVIQSPRHLIKEKRETATLKCYPIPRHDTVYWYQQGPGQDPQFLISFYEKMQSDKGSIPDRFSAQQFSDYHSELNMSSLELGDSALYFCASSGAGTGSYEQYFGPGTRLTVT.

A remark on this clone: Coverage ceases 3 residues before the CDR3 finishes, and the germline J gene fills in the end. The rearrangement links TRBV20-1 to TRBJ1-2; D is uncertain. Trimming shortened V by 1 base and J by 7 bases, and 13 bases separated the two germline ends. CDR1 is DFQATT and CDR2 is SNEGSKA in the germline V gene (reference sequence). The CDR3 consists of 13 residues. Here the CDR3 reads CSARVVGAIGYTF. The CDR3 bases that were read are TGCAGTGCTAGAGTGGTAGGAGCGATTGGC.

Regarding this clone: The read terminates 3 residues ahead of where the CDR3 ends, so the germline J gene completes it. The V gene is TRBV4-2, the J gene TRBJ1-6, with D hard to call. This CDR3 region has 20 residues. Per the germline V gene, CDR1 is LGHNA and CDR2 is YNFKEQ. Trimming removed 2 bases from V and 1 base from J, with 21 bases in between. This CDR3 reads CASSQLTIIRYRSYNSPLHF. CDR3 bases read: TGTGCCAGCAGCCAACTTACGATAATACGATACAGATCCTATAATTCACCC.

Details on this clone: The read finishes 3 residues shy of the CDR3 end, and the germline J gene is used to complete it. The chain joins TRBV2 to TRBJ1-1; D remains ambiguous. The CDR3 has 13 residues. Germline CDR1 and CDR2: SNHLY and FYNNEI. V lost 11 bases and J 2 bases, leaving 15 bases between the germline ends. The CDR3 bases that were read are TGTGCCGGAGAACTATCAAGAAACACTGAA. This sequence encodes CAGELSRNTE. In full, the CDR3 is CAGELSRNTEAFF.

Notes on this clone: The sequenced fragment ends 3 residues before the CDR3 boundary, so the rest is inferred from the germline J gene. The rearrangement uses TRBV12-3 or TRBV12-4 and TRBJ1-2; a weak D match, TRBD1 (5 bases). CDR3 length: 12 amino acids. The V gene lost 6 bases and the J gene lost 4 bases, with 9 bases spanning the gap. CDR3 region: CASRDTRYGYTF. CDR3 DNA (partial): TGTGCCAGCAGGGACACCCGCTATGGC.

For this clone: The read ends 3 residues early relative to the CDR3; the germline J gene fills the gap. The chain employs TRBV6-1 and TRBJ2-7, with D maybe TRBD2 (6 bases). CDR1 and CDR2 (germline): MNHNS, SASEGT. The CDR3 is 12 residues long. Trimming shortened V by 3 bases and J by 4 bases, and 7 bases separated the two germline ends. CDR3 DNA (partial): TGTGCCAGCAGTGATAGCGGTTACGAG. This translates into CASSDSGYE. The CDR3 in its entirety is CASSDSGYEQYF.

As regards this clone: The read gets to within 3 residues of the CDR3 end, and the germline J gene fills in the rest. V usage is TRBV6-2 or TRBV6-3 and J usage is TRBJ1-5; D possibly corresponds to TRBD1 (6 bases). The CDR3 sequence is 14 residues long. Germline V gene lookup returns CDR1 MNHEY and CDR2 SVGEGT. Trimming pared 6 bases from V and 4 bases from J, leaving 13 bases between. This CDR3 is CASRSYRENQPQHF. The CDR3 DNA, read in part, is TGTGCCAGCAGAAGCTACAGGGAAAATCAGCCC.